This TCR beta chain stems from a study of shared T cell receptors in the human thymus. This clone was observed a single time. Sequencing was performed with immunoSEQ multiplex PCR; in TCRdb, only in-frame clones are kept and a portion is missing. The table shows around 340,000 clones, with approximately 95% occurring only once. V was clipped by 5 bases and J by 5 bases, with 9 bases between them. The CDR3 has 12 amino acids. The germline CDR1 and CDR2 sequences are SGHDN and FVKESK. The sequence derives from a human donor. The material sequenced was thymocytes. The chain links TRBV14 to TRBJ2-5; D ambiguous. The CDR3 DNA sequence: TGTGCCAGCAGCTCCTCTTCGGAGACCCAGTACTTC. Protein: CASSSSSETQYF.